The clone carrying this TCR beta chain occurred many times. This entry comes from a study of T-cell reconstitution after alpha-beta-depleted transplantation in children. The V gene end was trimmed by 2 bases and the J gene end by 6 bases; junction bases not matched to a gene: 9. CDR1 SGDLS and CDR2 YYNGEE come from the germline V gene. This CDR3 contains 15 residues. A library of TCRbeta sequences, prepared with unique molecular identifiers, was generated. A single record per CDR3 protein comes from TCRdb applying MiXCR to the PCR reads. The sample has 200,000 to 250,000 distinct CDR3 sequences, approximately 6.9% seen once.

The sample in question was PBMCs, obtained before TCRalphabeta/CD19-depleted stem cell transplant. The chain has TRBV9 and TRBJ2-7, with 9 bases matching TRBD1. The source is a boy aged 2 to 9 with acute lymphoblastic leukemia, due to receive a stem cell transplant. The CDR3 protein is CASSVRSGTGTEQYF. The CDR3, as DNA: TGTGCCAGCAGCGTTCGGAGCGGGACAGGGACCGAGCAGTACTTC.